Reported below is one T cell receptor beta chain. These data come from a study of CD8 T cells in ankylosing spondylitis. TCR beta libraries were made by quantitative 5'-RACE with molecular barcodes. TCRdb re-called the 5' RACE reads with MiXCR, one entry per CDR3 protein. The repertoire consists of about 320,000 distinct CDR3 sequences, with more than 9% occurring once and the leading ten covering 9.1%. The CDR3 has 14 residues. With V trimmed by 4 bases and J by 4 bases, 6 bases remained unmatched. Looked up from germline, CDR1 is SGHRS and CDR2 is YFSETQ. The material sequenced was blood, either unsorted or a sorted T cell fraction (not recorded which). The sequence derives from a female donor with ankylosing spondylitis or in good health (not recorded which). This chain joins TRBV5-1 and TRBJ2-5; TRBD1 aligns across 8 bases. The CDR3, as DNA: TGCGCCAGCAGCACACGACAGGGGCGAGAGACCCAGTACTTC. Protein: CASSTRQGRETQYF.